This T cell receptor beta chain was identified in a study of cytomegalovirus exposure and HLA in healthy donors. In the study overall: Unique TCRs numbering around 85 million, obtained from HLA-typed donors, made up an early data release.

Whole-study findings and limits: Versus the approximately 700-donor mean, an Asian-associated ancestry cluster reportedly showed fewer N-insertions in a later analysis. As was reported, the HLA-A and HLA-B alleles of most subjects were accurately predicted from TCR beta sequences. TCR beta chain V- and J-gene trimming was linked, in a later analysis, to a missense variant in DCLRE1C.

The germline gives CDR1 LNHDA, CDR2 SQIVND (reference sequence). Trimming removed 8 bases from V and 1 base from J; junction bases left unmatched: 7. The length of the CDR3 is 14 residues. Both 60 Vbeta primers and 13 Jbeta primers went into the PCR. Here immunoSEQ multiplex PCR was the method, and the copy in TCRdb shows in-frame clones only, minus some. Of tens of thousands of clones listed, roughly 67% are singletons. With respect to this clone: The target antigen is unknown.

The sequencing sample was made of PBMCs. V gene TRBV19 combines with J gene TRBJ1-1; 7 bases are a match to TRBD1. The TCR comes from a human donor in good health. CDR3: CASRPGQQNTEAFF. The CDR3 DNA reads TGTGCCAGTCGACCGGGACAGCAGAACACTGAAGCTTTCTTT.